A single sample gave rise to the 21 T cell receptor beta chains below, sequenced in a study of OX40 agonist ivuxolimab in advanced cancers. Repertoires were generated with immunoSEQ multiplex PCR, while TCRdb's copy carries only in-frame clones and drops some. The table lists some 58,000 clones, less than 90% of them singletons. This specimen consisted of CD4+ or CD8+ T cells sorted from blood, obtained in a trial of the OX40 agonist ivuxolimab. These receptors were collected from an adult with an advanced solid tumor such as melanoma, head and neck, liver or kidney cancer.

This chain connects TRBV11-2 to TRBJ2-1; 8 nucleotides line up with TRBD2. The V and J ends lost 0 bases and 5 bases, in that order; junction bases with no gene match: 9. The CDR3 has 17 residues. Per germline, CDR1 SGHAT and CDR2 FQNNGV. CDR3 nucleotide sequence: TGTGCCAGCAGCTTAGATCGCGGGAGGAGGTTGAACAATGAGCAGTTCTTC. Encoded protein: CASSLDRGRRLNNEQFF.

This chain uses TRBV6-5 with TRBJ1-2; the match to TRBD1 covers 8 bases. There are 13 residues in the CDR3. Germline V CDR1 and CDR2: MNHEY, SVGAGI. V lost 5 bases and J lost 6; bases outside the gene matches: 5. CDR3 sequence (DNA): TGTGCCAGCAGTAGCAGGGGGCGGGATGGCTACACCTTC. Translating it yields CASSSRGRDGYTF.

The chain couples TRBV9 to TRBJ2-1, with D perhaps matching TRBD2 (5 bases). The CDR3 runs to 15 residues. Germline V gene data show CDR1 as SGDLS and CDR2 as YYNGEE. Trimming pared 6 bases from V and 7 bases from J, leaving 20 bases between. The CDR3 loop is CASTVGLVRGNEQFF. For the CDR3, the DNA is TGTGCCAGCACGGTGGGCCTAGTAAGAGGGAATGAGCAGTTCTTC.

The DNA of the CDR3 is TGTGCCAGCAGACCCCCACTAGCGGGAGAGAACAGGCAGTACTTC. This sequence encodes CASRPPLAGENRQYF. This chain connects TRBV6-5 to TRBJ2-7, with 11 nucleotides matching TRBD2. The V segment lost 6 bases and the J segment 9 bases; nucleotides outside the gene matches: 13. Germline-derived CDR1 and CDR2 are MNHEY and SVGAGI. The CDR3 loop spans 15 amino acids.

Comments on this clone: The same CDR3 arises from other DNA sequences in this sample as well. The gene calls are TRBV7-2 and TRBJ1-5; D gene ambiguous. The CDR3 is 14 amino acids. The ends were cut back, 1 base at V and 2 bases at J, with 6 bases in the middle. Germline CDR1 reads SGHTA; CDR2 reads FQGNSA. The CDR3 sequence: CASSLEGGNQPQHF. CDR3 nucleotide sequence: TGTGCCAGCAGCTTAGAGGGAGGCAATCAGCCCCAGCATTTT.

The chain combines TRBV15 with TRBJ1-5; unclear D gene. Germline V CDR1 and CDR2: LNHNV, YYDKDF (reference sequence). V lost 1 base to trimming and J lost 0 bases, with 4 bases between them. This CDR3 has 14 amino acids. CDR3 coding DNA: TGTGCCACCAGCAGAGGCGATAGCAATCAGCCCCAGCATTTT. It codes for CATSRGDSNQPQHF.

The chain combines TRBV5-5 with TRBJ2-1; 8 bases fit TRBD1. V gave up 4 bases and J gave up 3 bases; unmatched junction bases: 6. CDR1 and CDR2 (germline): SGHKS, YYEKEE (reference sequence). CDR3 length equals 15 residues. The CDR3 protein is CASSPEGQVYNEQFF. The CDR3 DNA follows: TGTGCCAGCAGCCCGGAGGGACAGGTCTACAATGAGCAGTTCTTC.

This clone was counted between two and nine times. The chain employs TRBV7-3 and TRBJ2-2; TRBD1 is a possible D gene (6 bases). In germline, CDR1 is SGHTA, CDR2 FQGTGA. Trimming took 5 bases from V and 4 from J, leaving 17 bases between them. The CDR3 runs 16 residues. The CDR3 sequence: CASSPYREIGTGELFF. The CDR3 DNA reads TGTGCCAGCAGCCCATACAGGGAAATTGGCACCGGGGAGCTGTTTTTT. Complete variable domain (other parts from reference TRBV7-3 and TRBJ2-2): GAGVSQTPSNKVTEKGKYVELRCDPISGHTALYWYRQSLGQGPEFLIYFQGTGAADDSGLPNDRFFAVRPEGSVSTLKIQRTERGDSAVYLCASSPYREIGTGELFFGEGSRLTVL.

V gene TRBV2 combines with J gene TRBJ1-5; 7 positions match TRBD1. The CDR3 is 15 residues long. Germline CDR1 SNHLY, CDR2 FYNNEI. Trimming removed 5 bases from V and 0 bases from J; junction bases left unmatched: 4. CDR3 loop: CASSRDSNSNQPQHF. CDR3 DNA: TGTGCCAGCAGTCGGGACAGCAATAGCAATCAGCCCCAGCATTTT. The variable domain in full, completed from reference TRBV2 and TRBJ1-5, reads EPEVTQTPSHQVTQMGQEVILRCVPISNHLYFYWYRQILGQKVEFLVSFYNNEISEKSEIFDDQFSVERPDGSNFTLKIRSTKLEDSAMYFCASSRDSNSNQPQHFGDGTRLSIL.

The rearrangement uses TRBV5-5 and TRBJ2-1; 10 positions match TRBD1. V shed 3 bases, J shed 10 bases, and the junction held 7 bases outside the gene matches. This CDR3 comprises 14 residues. Germline V gene lookup returns CDR1 SGHKS and CDR2 YYEKEE (reference sequence). The CDR3 protein is CASSYTGTGVEQFF. CDR3 nucleotide sequence: TGTGCCAGCAGCTACACCGGGACAGGGGTAGAGCAGTTCTTC.

The chain joins TRBV18 to TRBJ2-7, with 8 positions matching TRBD2. The germline V gene has CDR1 KGHSH and CDR2 LQKENI. J was trimmed by 5 bases and V by 9 bases; bases with no gene match: 15. There are 15 residues in the CDR3. CDR3 in amino acids: CASTSGGLGDNEQYF. CDR3 bases: TGTGCCAGTACGAGCGGGGGACTAGGGGACAACGAGCAGTACTTC.

This clone was found a few times. The J gene is TRBJ2-3, the V gene TRBV5-1; 10 bases fit TRBD1. The CDR3 runs to 14 residues. The J segment lost 6 bases and the V segment lost 4 bases, leaving 5 bases of the junction unmatched. Germline-derived CDR1 and CDR2 are SGHRS and YFSETQ. CDR3: CASSIGTGADTQYF. The CDR3 coding sequence is TGCGCCAGCAGCATCGGGACAGGGGCGGATACGCAGTATTTT.

This chain connects TRBV7-3 to TRBJ2-5; D is perhaps TRBD1 (6 bases). The V gene lost 5 bases and the J gene lost 5 bases, with 15 bases spanning the gap. The CDR3 is made up of 14 amino acids. The germline V gene has CDR1 SGHTA and CDR2 FQGTGA. In DNA, the CDR3 is TGTGCCAGCAGCACCAGGGGCCAGGGGGAGACCCAGTACTTC. This translates into CASSTRGQGETQYF.

The gene calls are TRBV6-5 and TRBJ1-2; D ambiguous. Germline values: CDR1 MNHEY, CDR2 SVGAGI. The CDR3 runs to 13 residues. Trimming pared 7 bases from V and 1 base from J, leaving 10 bases between. The CDR3 DNA reads TGTGCCAGCAAATTATCGGGTAACTATGGCTACACCTTC. Translation gives CASKLSGNYGYTF.

The chain has TRBV9 and TRBJ2-4; D might be TRBD1 (6 bases). Looked up from germline, CDR1 is SGDLS and CDR2 is YYNGEE. The CDR3 spans 14 residues. V lost 2 bases and J 5 bases, leaving 11 bases between the germline ends. The CDR3 reads CASSVTDRQNIQYF. CDR3 coding DNA: TGTGCCAGCAGCGTTACGGACAGACAAAACATTCAGTACTTC.

The rearrangement links TRBV6-5 to TRBJ2-7; 9 bases are a match to TRBD1. Germline V gives CDR1 MNHEY, CDR2 SVGAGI. The CDR3 length is 15 residues. V was clipped by 5 bases and J by 3 bases; unmatched bases: 8. The CDR3 DNA reads TGTGCCAGCAGTGCCTCCACAGGGGGCAGCTACGAGCAGTACTTC. It is translated as CASSASTGGSYEQYF.

The V gene is TRBV7-8, the J gene TRBJ1-5, with 9 positions matching TRBD1. The CDR3 is 16 amino acids. V lost 5 bases, J lost 0 bases, and 5 bases stayed unmatched. Germline CDR1 and CDR2: SGHVS and FQNEAQ. The CDR3 sequence is CASSLEDRGSNQPQHF. As DNA, the CDR3 is TGTGCCAGCAGCCTCGAGGACAGGGGTAGCAATCAGCCCCAGCATTTT.

This chain joins TRBV7-2 and TRBJ1-1, with D maybe TRBD1 (5 bases). The CDR3 is 13 amino acids. Germline assignment: CDR1 SGHTA and CDR2 FQGNSA. Trimming removed 3 bases at V and 4 bases at J, with 9 bases between. The DNA of the CDR3 is TGTGCCAGCAGCTTGCGGGGGAGCACTGAAGCTTTCTTT. Encoded protein: CASSLRGSTEAFF.

The chain has TRBV10-3 and TRBJ2-2, with TRBD2 matching 7 bases. The V gene end was trimmed by 5 bases and the J gene end by 4 bases; junction bases not matched to a gene: 4. Germline V gene data show CDR1 as ENHRY and CDR2 as SYGVKD. This CDR3 comprises 14 residues. CDR3 bases: TGTGCCATCAGTCCTAGCGGAGGCACCGGGGAGCTGTTTTTT. Protein product: CAISPSGGTGELFF.

This clone was seen only once. This rearrangement joins TRBV5-1 to TRBJ2-3, with 9 bases matching TRBD2. The germline V gene encodes CDR1 SGHRS and CDR2 YFSETQ. The length of the CDR3 is 19 residues. J lost 3 bases, V lost 6 bases, and 20 bases had no gene match. For the CDR3, the DNA is TGCGCCAGCAAGAATCCGCTCATGGGGGGCGGGAGGGGAACAGATACGCAGTATTTT. Protein: CASKNPLMGGGRGTDTQYF.

The rearrangement joins TRBV6-4 to TRBJ1-1, with D possibly TRBD1 on 6 matching bases. Trimming pared 7 bases from V and 0 bases from J, leaving 12 bases between. The CDR3 runs to 14 residues. The germline V gene encodes CDR1 MRHNA and CDR2 SNTAGT. CDR3 in DNA: TGTGCCAGCACGGGCAGGGGATTGAACACTGAAGCTTTCTTT. Protein sequence: CASTGRGLNTEAFF.